These T cell receptor beta chains were read from a single sample in a study of identical twins. TCRdb independently ran MiXCR on the 5' RACE reads; one entry per CDR3 protein. The sample has 140,000 to 150,000 distinct CDR3 sequences, roughly 3.2% seen once. Source material: memory T cells sorted from blood. These receptors all stem from a man aged 18 to 29 in good health. CDR3s include the opening cysteine and the closing phenylalanine or tryptophan. Each record gives: CDR3 length, D gene, clone size, V gene, J gene, CDR3 DNA, CDR3 protein. The D gene is left open where the match is weak. The size field is filled for only some rows; it gives once, few, many or a size class.

16	TRBD1	many	TRBV9	TRBJ1-6	TGTGCCAGCAGCGTGGAAATGGGACAGCGACTTTCGGCCCTCCACTTT	CASSVEMGQRLSALHF
16	TRBD2	many	TRBV4-1	TRBJ2-5	TGCGCCAGCAGCCAATCCGGGGGAGGGGTTCAAGAGACCCAGTACTTC	CASSQSGGGVQETQYF
14	NA	many	TRBV11-2	TRBJ1-3	TGTGCCAGCAGCTTAGTAACAGGGGGAAACACCATATATTTT	CASSLVTGGNTIYF
15	NA	few	TRBV28	TRBJ2-6	TGTGCCAGCAGCCCCCCAGTGGCTGGGGCCAACGTCCTGACTTTC	CASSPPVAGANVLTF
14	TRBD1	many	TRBV5-1	TRBJ2-1	TGCGCCAGCAGCTTTATGAAGGGGGCGAATGAGCAGTTCTTC	CASSFMKGANEQFF
14	NA	many	TRBV12-3/TRBV12-4	TRBJ1-5	TGTGCCAGCAGTTCGCGACAGTTCAATCAGCCCCAGCATTTT	CASSSRQFNQPQHF
17	TRBD1	many	TRBV12-3/TRBV12-4	TRBJ2-3	TGTGCCAGCAGTGTAGCGACCGGGACAGGGGGCCCAGATACGCAGTATTTT	CASSVATGTGGPDTQYF
15	NA	few	TRBV7-8	TRBJ2-2	TGTGCCAGCAGCTTAGCGGTGGTAATCACCGGGGAGCTGTTTTTT	CASSLAVVITGELFF
15	NA	many	TRBV11-2	TRBJ1-6	TGTGCCAGCCGCCGTCCGGACGGAAAAAATTCACCCCTCCACTTT	CASRRPDGKNSPLHF
14	TRBD1	many	TRBV20-1	TRBJ1-1	TGCAGTGGCCCGACAGGGGGGAAGAACACTGAAGCTTTCTTT	CSGPTGGKNTEAFF
15	NA	many	TRBV10-3	TRBJ2-2	TGTGCCATCAGTGAACAGGGTTCGAACACCGGGGAGCTGTTTTTT	CAISEQGSNTGELFF
15	NA	many	TRBV5-5	TRBJ2-3	TGTGCCAGCAGCTTGTATACAGGTTCGTCAGATACGCAGTATTTT	CASSLYTGSSDTQYF
13	NA	many	TRBV5-6	TRBJ1-1	TGTGCCAGCAGCTTCGTTCAGGCGACTGAAGCTTTCTTT	CASSFVQATEAFF
13	NA	many	TRBV18	TRBJ2-5	TGTGCCAGCTCACCACGCCCAGAAGAGACCCAGTACTTC	CASSPRPEETQYF
17	TRBD2	many	TRBV7-2	TRBJ2-1	TGTGCCAGCAGCTTCCTAGCGGGGCGGGGGGGGTACAATGAGCAGTTCTTC	CASSFLAGRGGYNEQFF
13	NA	many	TRBV5-1	TRBJ2-2	TGCGCCAGCACCCGTGGAGGTCCCGGGGAGCTGTTTTTT	CASTRGGPGELFF
13	TRBD2	NA	TRBV30	TRBJ2-1	TGTGCCTGGATCCCACTAGCGGGCAATGAGCAGTTCTTC	CAWIPLAGNEQFF
16	NA	NA	TRBV12-2	TRBJ2-3	TGTGCAAGTCGCTTGGCCGGGGGCACCCCGCCAGATACGCAGTATTTT	CASRLAGGTPPDTQYF
14	NA	many	TRBV6-5	TRBJ2-3	TGTGCCAGCAGTTCAGGGGACAGCACAGATACGCAGTATTTT	CASSSGDSTDTQYF
14	TRBD2	many	TRBV5-6	TRBJ2-5	TGTGCCAGCAGCTTCCAGGTTAGCGGGGAGACCCAGTACTTC	CASSFQVSGETQYF